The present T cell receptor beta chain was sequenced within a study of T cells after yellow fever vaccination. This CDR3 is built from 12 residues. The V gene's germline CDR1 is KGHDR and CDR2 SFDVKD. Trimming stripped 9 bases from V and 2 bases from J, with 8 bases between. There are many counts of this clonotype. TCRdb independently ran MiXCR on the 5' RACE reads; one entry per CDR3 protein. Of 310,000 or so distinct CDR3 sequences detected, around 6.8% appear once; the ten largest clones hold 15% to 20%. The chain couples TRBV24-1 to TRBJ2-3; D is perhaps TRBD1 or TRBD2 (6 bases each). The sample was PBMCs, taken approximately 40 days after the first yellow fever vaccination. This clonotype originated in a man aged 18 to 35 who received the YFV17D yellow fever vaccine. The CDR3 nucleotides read TGTGCCACCGGGGGGCTCACAGATACGCAGTATTTT. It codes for CATGGLTDTQYF.